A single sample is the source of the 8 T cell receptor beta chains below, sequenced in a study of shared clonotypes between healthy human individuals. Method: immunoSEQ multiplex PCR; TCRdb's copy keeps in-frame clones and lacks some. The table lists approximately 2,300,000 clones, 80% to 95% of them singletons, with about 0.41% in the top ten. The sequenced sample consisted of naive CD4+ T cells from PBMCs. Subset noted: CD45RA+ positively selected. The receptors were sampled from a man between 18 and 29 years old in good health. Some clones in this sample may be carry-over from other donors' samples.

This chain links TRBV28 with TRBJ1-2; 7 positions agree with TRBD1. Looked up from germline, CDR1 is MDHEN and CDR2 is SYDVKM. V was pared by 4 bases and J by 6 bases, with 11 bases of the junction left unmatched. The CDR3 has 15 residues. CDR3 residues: CASSSTTGWRNGYTF. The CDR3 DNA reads TGTGCCAGCAGTTCGACGACAGGGTGGCGGAATGGCTACACCTTC.

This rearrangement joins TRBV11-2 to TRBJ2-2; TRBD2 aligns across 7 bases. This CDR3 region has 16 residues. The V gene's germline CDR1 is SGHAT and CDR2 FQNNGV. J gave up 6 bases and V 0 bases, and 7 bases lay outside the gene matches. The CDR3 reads CASSLDRGREAGELFF. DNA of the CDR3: TGTGCCAGCAGCTTAGATCGAGGCCGGGAGGCCGGGGAGCTGTTTTTT.

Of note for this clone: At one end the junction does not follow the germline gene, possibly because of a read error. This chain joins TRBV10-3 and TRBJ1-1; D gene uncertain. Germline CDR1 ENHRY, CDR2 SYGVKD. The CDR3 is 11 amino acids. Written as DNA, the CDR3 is TGTGCCATCAGTGAGTCGTTGGCGGTACTCTTT. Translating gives CAISESLAVLF.

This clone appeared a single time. CDR3 sequence: CASSTQGATYIQYF. CDR3 DNA: TGTGCCAGCAGTACCCAGGGGGCTACGTACATTCAGTACTTC. The gene calls are TRBV2 and TRBJ2-4; TRBD1 aligns across 8 bases. This CDR3 has 14 residues. J was trimmed by 8 bases and V by 5 bases; bases with no gene match: 8. Per germline, CDR1 SNHLY and CDR2 FYNNEI.

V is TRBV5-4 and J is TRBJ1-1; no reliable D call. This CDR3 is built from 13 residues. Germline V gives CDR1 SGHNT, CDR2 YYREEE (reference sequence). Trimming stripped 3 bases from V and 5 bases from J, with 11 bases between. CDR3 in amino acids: CASSSSTLTEAFF. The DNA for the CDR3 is TGTGCCAGCAGCTCCTCAACGCTTACTGAAGCTTTCTTT.

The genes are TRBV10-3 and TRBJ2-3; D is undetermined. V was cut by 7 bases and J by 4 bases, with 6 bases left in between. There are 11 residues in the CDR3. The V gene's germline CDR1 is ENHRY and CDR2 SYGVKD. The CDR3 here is CAIMGSDTQYF. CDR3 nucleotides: TGTGCCATCATGGGTTCAGATACGCAGTATTTT.

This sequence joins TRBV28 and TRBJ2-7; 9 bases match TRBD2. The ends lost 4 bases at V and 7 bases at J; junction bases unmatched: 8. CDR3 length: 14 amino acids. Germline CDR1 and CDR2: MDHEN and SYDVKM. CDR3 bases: TGTGCCAGCAGTTCGTTTGGACTAGCGAGTGAGCAGTACTTC. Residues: CASSSFGLASEQYF.

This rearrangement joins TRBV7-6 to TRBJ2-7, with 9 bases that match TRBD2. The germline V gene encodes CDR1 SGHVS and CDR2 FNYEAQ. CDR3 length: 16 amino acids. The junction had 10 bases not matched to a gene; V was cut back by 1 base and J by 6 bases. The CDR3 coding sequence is TGTGCCAGCAGCTTAGAGGGGAGGGGACTAGCCGGCGAGCAGTACTTC. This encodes CASSLEGRGLAGEQYF.